Each of the 16 T cell receptor beta chains below was sequenced from the same sample in a study of shared clonotypes between healthy human individuals. The repertoire was sequenced with immunoSEQ multiplex PCR; TCRdb's copy has only in-frame clones and lacks some. Of about 2.1 million clones listed, roughly 91% were seen once; the top ten hold 1.7%. Terminally differentiated effector memory CD45RA+ cells were excluded from the naive CD8 cells, which were CD45RO-negative and positively selected for CCR7. Material: naive CD8+ T cells from PBMCs. Receptors originate from a man between 18 and 35 years old in good health. Some clones in this sample may be carry-over from other donors' samples.

CDR3 DNA sequence: TGTGCCAGCAGCGTAGGGATCCGCGAGAACACCGGGGAGCTGTTTTTT. It codes for CASSVGIRENTGELFF. This chain joins TRBV9 and TRBJ2-2; D is unresolved. From germline, CDR1 is SGDLS and CDR2 YYNGEE. The CDR3 extends over 16 amino acids. Deletions cut 0 bases from V and 1 base from J, with 10 bases between. The full variable domain, in which reference TRBV9 and TRBJ2-2 provide the parts outside the CDR3, is DSGVTQTPKHLITATGQRVTLRCSPRSGDLSVYWYQQSLDQGLQFLIQYYNGEERAKGNILERFSAQQFPDLHSELNLSSLELGDSALYFCASSVGIRENTGELFFGEGSRLTVL.

Comment on this clone: The junction departs from germline at one end; a sequencing error may be responsible. The rearrangement joins TRBV4-2 to TRBJ2-2; tentatively, D is TRBD2 (5 bases). The CDR3 is made up of 16 amino acids. Looked up from germline, CDR1 is LGHNA and CDR2 is YNFKEQ. CDR3 nucleotides: TGTGCCAGCAGCGAAGACTACAAAGCACCGACCGGGGAGCTGTTTTTT. Amino acids: CASSEDYKAPTGELFF.

The chain has TRBV27 and TRBJ2-5; D remains ambiguous. V lost 2 bases, J lost 4 bases, and 11 bases lay in between. This CDR3 is built from 14 residues. Germline lookup yields CDR1 MNHEY and CDR2 SMNVEV (reference sequence). Here the CDR3 reads CASSLDKTLETQYF. The DNA for the CDR3 is TGTGCCAGCAGTTTAGATAAGACTCTAGAGACCCAGTACTTC.

This clone is a singleton in its sample. This chain joins TRBV27 and TRBJ2-2; 9 bases fit TRBD1. Germline lookup yields CDR1 MNHEY and CDR2 SMNVEV (reference sequence). Trimming took 8 bases from V and 4 from J; bases not matched to a gene: 17. This CDR3 comprises 18 residues. CDR3 loop: CASQNRGRVSEITGELFF. The DNA for the CDR3 is TGTGCCAGCCAAAACAGGGGGCGCGTTAGCGAGATCACCGGGGAGCTGTTTTTT.

The chain links TRBV27 to TRBJ2-7; the D is unclear. From germline, CDR1 is MNHEY and CDR2 SMNVEV (reference sequence). The CDR3 totals 14 residues. V was trimmed by 4 bases and J by 6 bases, leaving 16 bases between them. CDR3 coding DNA: TGTGCCAGCAGTTACGGACCTCAAGGGCGCGAGCAGTACTTC. Protein product: CASSYGPQGREQYF.

This clone was found a few times. The CDR3 region has the DNA TGTGCCAGCAGTATGGACGAGGCTTTCTTT. Its translation: CASSMDEAFF. The chain carries TRBV28 and TRBJ1-1, with no clear D. Trimming took 5 bases from V and 11 from J, leaving 9 bases between them. The germline gives CDR1 MDHEN, CDR2 SYDVKM. This CDR3 comprises 10 residues.

This chain connects TRBV4-1 to TRBJ2-1; 13 bases are shared with TRBD2. V shed 2 bases and J 3 bases; nucleotides not matched to a gene: 10. From germline, CDR1 is MGHRA and CDR2 YSYEKL. This CDR3 comprises 19 residues. The CDR3 DNA reads TGCGCCAGCAGCCAATCCATCGCCGGACTAGCGGGAGTCTACAATGAGCAGTTCTTC. The encoded protein is CASSQSIAGLAGVYNEQFF.

A few counts support this clone. This chain connects TRBV27 to TRBJ1-5; D ambiguous. CDR3 size: 14 residues. The V gene's germline CDR1 is MNHEY and CDR2 SMNVEV (reference sequence). V was shortened by 4 bases and J by 8 bases, with 15 bases between the two germline ends. This CDR3 is CASSWINSEEPQHF. The CDR3 DNA follows: TGTGCCAGCAGTTGGATCAATTCGGAGGAGCCCCAGCATTTT.

The rearrangement uses TRBV28 and TRBJ2-7; no reliable D call. Germline V gene sequence: CDR1 MDHEN, CDR2 SYDVKM. This CDR3 region has 12 residues. Deletions cut 6 bases from V and 4 bases from J, with 10 bases between. The CDR3 DNA reads as TGTGCCAGCAGCCTGCATAGTTACGAGCAGTACTTC. This sequence encodes CASSLHSYEQYF.

The chain links TRBV9 to TRBJ2-7; 9 positions agree with TRBD1. The CDR3 covers 15 residues. The V segment lost 3 bases and the J segment 5 bases; nucleotides outside the gene matches: 9. The germline CDR1 and CDR2 sequences are SGDLS and YYNGEE. The CDR3 bases are TGTGCCAGCAGCGGCCGGTCGACAGGGGGTAACGAGCAGTACTTC. Protein product: CASSGRSTGGNEQYF.

J is TRBJ2-7 and V is TRBV14; 12 positions agree with TRBD2. V was clipped by 5 bases and J by 4 bases; unmatched bases: 9. Germline loops: CDR1 SGHDN, CDR2 FVKESK. The CDR3 runs to 16 residues. The DNA of the CDR3 is TGTGCCAGCAGCTTACTGACTAGCGGGGGAGAATACGAGCAGTACTTC. It yields the protein CASSLLTSGGEYEQYF.

This rearrangement joins TRBV5-6 to TRBJ2-1; tentatively, D is TRBD1 or TRBD2 (5 bases each). The V end was cut by 4 bases, the J end by 0 bases, with 14 bases between. In germline, CDR1 is SGHDT, CDR2 YYEEEE. This CDR3 spans 16 amino acids. The CDR3 bases are TGTGCCAGCAGCCTTGGTTGGGGGAGCTCCTACAATGAGCAGTTCTTC. It translates to CASSLGWGSSYNEQFF.

This rearrangement joins TRBV5-1 to TRBJ1-1; 7 nucleotides match TRBD1. The CDR3 is 13 amino acids. Germline V gene data show CDR1 as SGHRS and CDR2 as YFSETQ. V lost 2 bases and J lost 7; bases outside the gene matches: 5. The CDR3 protein is CASSLEGADEAFF. Written as DNA, the CDR3 is TGCGCCAGCAGCTTAGAGGGGGCTGATGAAGCTTTCTTT.

The chain is built from TRBV13 and TRBJ2-7, with 14 bases identical to TRBD2. CDR1 is PRHDT and CDR2 is FYEKMQ in the germline V gene (reference sequence). This CDR3 has 16 residues. Trimming at V came to 3 bases and at J to 2 bases, leaving 3 bases not matched to a gene. The CDR3 spells CASSLGLAGDPYEQYF. The CDR3 coding sequence is TGTGCCAGCAGCTTGGGACTAGCGGGGGACCCCTACGAGCAGTACTTC.

This clone turned up a few times. The CDR3 coding sequence is TGCGCCAGCAGCGGACAGGGCCGGGAAAAACTGTTTTTT. Protein sequence: CASSGQGREKLFF. The chain recombines TRBV5-1 with TRBJ1-4; 8 positions agree with TRBD1. V gave up 4 bases and J gave up 8 bases; unmatched junction bases: 4. Germline V gene sequence: CDR1 SGHRS, CDR2 YFSETQ. The CDR3 is made up of 13 amino acids. The entire variable domain, with the rest obtained from reference TRBV5-1 and TRBJ1-4, is as follows: KAGVTQTPRYLIKTRGQQVTLSCSPISGHRSVSWYQQTPGQGLQFLFEYFSETQRNKGNFPGRFSGRQFSNSRSEMNVSTLELGDSALYLCASSGQGREKLFFGSGTQLSVL.

The chain links TRBV28 to TRBJ1-1, with D uncertain. Trimming removed 3 bases from V and 1 base from J, with 9 bases in between. Germline-derived CDR1 and CDR2 are MDHEN and SYDVKM. The CDR3 contains 14 residues. The CDR3 nucleotides read TGTGCCAGCAGTTTCTCACCCCGGAACACTGAAGCTTTCTTT. Amino acids: CASSFSPRNTEAFF. The full variable domain, in which reference TRBV28 and TRBJ1-1 provide the parts outside the CDR3, is DVKVTQSSRYLVKRTGEKVFLECVQDMDHENMFWYRQDPGLGLRLIYFSYDVKMKEKGDIPEGYSVSREKKERFSLILESASTNQTSMYLCASSFSPRNTEAFFGQGTRLTVV.